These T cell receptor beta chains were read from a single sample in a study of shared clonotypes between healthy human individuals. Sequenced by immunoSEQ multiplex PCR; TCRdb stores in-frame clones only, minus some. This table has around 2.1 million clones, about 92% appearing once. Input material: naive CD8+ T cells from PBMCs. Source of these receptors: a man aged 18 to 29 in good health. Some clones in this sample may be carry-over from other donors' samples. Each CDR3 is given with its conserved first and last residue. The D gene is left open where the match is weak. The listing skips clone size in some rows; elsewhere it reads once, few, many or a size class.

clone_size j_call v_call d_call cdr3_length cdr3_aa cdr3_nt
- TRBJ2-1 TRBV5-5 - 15 CASSLAEADYNEQFF TGTGCCAGCAGCTTGGCCGAGGCAGACTACAATGAGCAGTTCTTC
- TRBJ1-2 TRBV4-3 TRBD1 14 CASSPGTGVYGYTF TGCGCCAGCAGCCCCGGGACAGGGGTCTATGGCTACACCTTC
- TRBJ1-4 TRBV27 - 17 CASSLSWGGGSNEKLFF TGTGCCAGCAGTTTATCGTGGGGAGGAGGATCTAATGAAAAACTGTTTTTT
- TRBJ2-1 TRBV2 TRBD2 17 CASSELAGGSPYNEQFF TGTGCCAGCAGTGAACTAGCGGGAGGGTCCCCCTACAATGAGCAGTTCTTC
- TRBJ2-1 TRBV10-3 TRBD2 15 CAISDDLADIDEQFF TGTGCCATCAGTGACGACCTAGCGGACATCGATGAGCAGTTCTTC
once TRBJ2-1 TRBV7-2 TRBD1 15 CASSLRQGVYNEQFF TGTGCCAGCAGCCTAAGACAGGGGGTGTACAATGAGCAGTTCTTC
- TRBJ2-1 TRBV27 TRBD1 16 CASSIRTGWPYNEQFF TGTGCCAGCAGTATAAGGACAGGGTGGCCTTACAATGAGCAGTTCTTC
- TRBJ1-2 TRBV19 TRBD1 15 CASNPRSGTAYGYTF TGTGCCAGTAACCCCCGATCCGGGACAGCCTATGGCTACACCTTC
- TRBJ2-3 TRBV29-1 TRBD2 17 CSVRGLWAGENTDTQYF TGCAGCGTCCGTGGGTTGTGGGCGGGAGAGAACACAGATACGCAGTATTTT
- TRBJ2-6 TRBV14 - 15 CASSWVGSGANVLTF TGTGCCAGCAGCTGGGTGGGCTCTGGGGCCAACGTCCTGACTTTC
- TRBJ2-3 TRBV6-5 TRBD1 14 CASTRQGSTDTQYF TGTGCCAGCACCCGACAGGGGAGCACAGATACGCAGTATTTT
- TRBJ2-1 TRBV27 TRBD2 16 CASSLSLGTIYNEQFF TGTGCCAGCAGTTTATCGCTCGGGACTATTTACAATGAGCAGTTCTTC
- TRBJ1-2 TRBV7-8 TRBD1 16 CASSPSRDRNFYGYTF TGTGCCAGCAGCCCCAGCCGGGACAGGAACTTCTATGGCTACACCTTC
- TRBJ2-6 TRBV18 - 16 CASSPPRDSGANVLTF TGTGCCAGCTCACCCCCGAGGGATTCTGGGGCCAACGTCCTGACTTTC
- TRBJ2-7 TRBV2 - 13 CASRGVSGYEQYF TGTGCCAGCAGAGGTGTGAGCGGCTACGAGCAGTACTTC